Following are 26 T cell receptor beta chains from one sample sequenced in a study of blood T cell repertoires in COVID-19. The repertoire was sequenced with immunoSEQ multiplex PCR; TCRdb's copy has only in-frame clones and lacks some. The data hold 330,000 or so clones, with approximately 91% observed a single time. Sequenced sample: PBMCs or T cells enriched from blood (not recorded which). These receptors were obtained from a woman aged 25 to 39 who had been exposed to COVID-19.

The chain is built from TRBV15 and TRBJ2-1; TRBD2 matches 14 bases. The V gene end was trimmed by 0 bases and the J gene end by 0 bases; junction bases not matched to a gene: 4. This CDR3 comprises 19 residues. The germline CDR1 and CDR2 sequences are LNHNV and YYDKDF (reference sequence). The CDR3 is CATSRDGLAGGSSYNEQFF. The CDR3 DNA is TGTGCCACCAGCAGAGACGGACTAGCGGGAGGATCCTCCTACAATGAGCAGTTCTTC.

The rearrangement joins TRBV7-2 to TRBJ2-1, with 11 bases matching TRBD2. This CDR3 spans 18 amino acids. Germline values: CDR1 SGHTA, CDR2 FQGNSA. After removal of 5 bases from V and 4 bases from J, the junction contained 13 bases not matched to a gene. CDR3 loop: CASSERQGLAGRYNEQFF. The CDR3 DNA follows: TGTGCCAGCAGCGAGCGACAAGGACTAGCGGGCAGATACAATGAGCAGTTCTTC.

V is TRBV21-1 and J is TRBJ2-7; TRBD2, the table's D call, was not compared with the DNA. TRBV21-1 is a listed pseudogene. The CDR3 consists of 14 residues. In DNA, the CDR3 is TGTGCCAGCAGCAAGGGTAAGGCTCGAGGCGAGCAGTACTTC. Protein product: CASSKGKARGEQYF.

The J gene is TRBJ1-1, the V gene TRBV12-3 or TRBV12-4, with D unclear. Trimming removed 6 bases at V and 4 bases at J, with 9 bases between. The CDR3 is 12 residues long. CDR3 residues: CASSGDGTEAFF. The CDR3 region has the DNA TGTGCCAGCAGCGGAGACGGCACTGAAGCTTTCTTT.

CDR3 sequence reads: CASPLAGSSYNEQFF. CDR3 DNA: TGTGCCAGCCCCCTAGCGGGTAGCTCCTACAATGAGCAGTTCTTC. V gene TRBV7-9 combines with J gene TRBJ2-1, with 8 bases identical to TRBD2. V lost 8 bases to trimming and J lost 0 bases; unmatched junction nucleotides: 6. This CDR3 has 15 amino acids. The germline CDR1 and CDR2 sequences are SEHNR and FQNEAQ (reference sequence).

The chain combines TRBV7-6 with TRBJ2-7; D possibly corresponds to TRBD2 (5 bases). Germline assignment: CDR1 SGHVS and CDR2 FNYEAQ. V lost 1 base and J 2 bases, leaving 12 bases between the germline ends. This CDR3 has 15 residues. The CDR3 is CASSLVSSHPYEQYF. The CDR3 DNA sequence: TGTGCCAGCAGCTTAGTGTCTAGCCACCCCTACGAGCAGTACTTC.

The rearrangement joins TRBV9 to TRBJ1-1; D perhaps matches TRBD1 (5 bases). This CDR3 contains 14 residues. Germline CDR1 SGDLS, CDR2 YYNGEE. Trimming stripped 2 bases from V and 6 bases from J, with 14 bases between. The CDR3 region has the DNA TGTGCCAGCAGCGTCTATAAGGGGAATTCTGAAGCTTTCTTT. It codes for CASSVYKGNSEAFF.

This sequence joins TRBV18 and TRBJ1-2; D remains ambiguous. Germline V gene data show CDR1 as KGHSH and CDR2 as LQKENI. The V end was cut by 3 bases, the J end by 0 bases, with 11 bases between. The CDR3 length is 15 residues. CDR3 DNA: TGTGCCAGCTCACCCTCTCAGGCCCCTAACTATGGCTACACCTTC. Translating it yields CASSPSQAPNYGYTF.

The table lists this clone with a few counts. V and J are TRBV7-3 and TRBJ1-6; D unclear. The V and J ends lost 5 bases and 15 bases respectively, with 8 bases between them. Germline CDR1 reads SGHTA; CDR2 reads FQGTGA. CDR3 length: 10 amino acids. CDR3 in amino acids: CASSPRGLHF. CDR3 bases: TGTGCCAGCAGCCCCCGGGGCCTCCACTTT.

With regard to this clone: The identical CDR3 is also encoded by other nucleotide sequences in the sample. The chain is built from TRBV6-5 and TRBJ2-7; TRBD2 matches at 10 bases. The V gene's germline CDR1 is MNHEY and CDR2 SVGAGI. CDR3 length: 14 amino acids. Germline trimming cut 6 bases from V and 1 base from J; bases unmatched to any gene: 3. CDR3: CASSIAGGSYEQYF. In DNA, the CDR3 is TGTGCCAGCAGCATAGCGGGAGGTTCCTACGAGCAGTACTTC.

This chain joins TRBV30 and TRBJ2-7; maybe TRBD1 (6 bases). V shed 6 bases and J shed 2 bases, with 11 bases lying between them. Germline V gene sequence: CDR1 GTSNPN, CDR2 SVGIG (reference sequence). The CDR3 length is 12 residues. CDR3: CACFAGAYEQYF. In nucleotides, the CDR3 is TGTGCCTGTTTCGCAGGGGCCTACGAGCAGTACTTC.

The DNA for the CDR3 is TGCAGCGTTGGGCGGCGGCTCCAAGAGACCCAGTACTTC. As protein: CSVGRRLQETQYF. This rearrangement joins TRBV29-1 to TRBJ2-5; no reliable D call. Germline loops: CDR1 SQVTM, CDR2 ANQGSEA. Trimming cost V 4 bases and J 1 base, with 10 bases left between them. The CDR3 contains 13 residues.

The chain uses TRBV19 and TRBJ2-2; D possibly corresponds to TRBD1 (6 bases). CDR1 is LNHDA, CDR2 SQIVND, per germline (reference sequence). The CDR3 contains 14 residues. V was shortened by 6 bases and J by 4 bases, with 12 bases between the two germline ends. This chain's CDR3 is CASRYRAVTGELFF. The CDR3 DNA sequence: TGTGCCAGTAGGTACAGGGCGGTCACCGGGGAGCTGTTTTTT.

The chain joins TRBV3-1 (or the pseudogene TRBV3-2) to TRBJ2-7; D might be TRBD1 (7 bases). The germline CDR1 and CDR2 sequences are LGHDT and YNNKEL (reference sequence). Trimming cost V 4 bases and J 6 bases, with 19 bases left between them. The length of the CDR3 is 15 residues. CDR3 amino acids: CASSPRGESGAEQYF. CDR3 in DNA: TGTGCCAGCAGCCCCAGGGGGGAGAGTGGTGCCGAGCAGTACTTC.

The chain has TRBV24-1 and TRBJ2-1, with 7 bases identical to TRBD2. J lost 5 bases, V lost 9 bases, and 12 bases had no gene match. The CDR3 runs 15 residues. Per germline, CDR1 KGHDR and CDR2 SFDVKD. The CDR3 loop is CATQFSLAVDNEQFF. The CDR3, as DNA: TGTGCCACCCAATTCAGTCTAGCGGTAGACAATGAGCAGTTCTTC.

The chain uses TRBV12-2 and TRBJ2-1; the table's TRBD2 call for D was not verified on the DNA. TRBV12-2 is an annotated pseudogene. The CDR3 contains 16 residues. CDR3 protein: CASRLDVDYYYNEQFF. In DNA, the CDR3 is TGTGCAAGTCGCTTAGACGTGGACTACTATTACAATGAGCAGTTCTTC.

J is TRBJ2-7 and V is TRBV19, with 11 bases that match TRBD2. The CDR3 is made up of 16 amino acids. Germline V gene data show CDR1 as LNHDA and CDR2 as SQIVND (reference sequence). V gave up 4 bases and J gave up 2 bases; unmatched junction bases: 7. As DNA, the CDR3 is TGTGCCAGTAGTACCCCGGGACTAGCGGAACCCTACGAGCAGTACTTC. Residues: CASSTPGLAEPYEQYF.

Points on this clone: Other DNA sequences within the sample encode an identical CDR3. CDR3 loop: CASSLQENTEAFF. CDR3 DNA sequence: TGTGCCAGCTCATTACAGGAAAACACTGAAGCTTTCTTT. The gene calls are TRBV18 and TRBJ1-1; D might be TRBD1 (5 bases). The CDR3 consists of 13 residues. Germline CDR1 is KGHSH and CDR2 is LQKENI. The V end lost 5 bases, the J end lost 2 bases, and 9 bases lay between the germline ends.

The J gene is TRBJ2-7, the V gene TRBV6-2 or TRBV6-3, with 10 positions matching TRBD1. The CDR3 spans 15 residues. In germline, CDR1 is MNHEY, CDR2 SVGEGT. J lost 2 bases, V lost 3 bases, and 4 bases had no gene match. CDR3 amino acids: CASSYGTGEAYEQYF. The CDR3 nucleotides read TGTGCCAGCAGTTATGGGACAGGGGAGGCCTACGAGCAGTACTTC.

This clone is a singleton in its sample. The chain uses TRBV13 and TRBJ1-5; 7 nucleotides align to TRBD1. CDR1 is PRHDT, CDR2 FYEKMQ, per germline (reference sequence). This CDR3 comprises 15 residues. The V gene end was trimmed by 2 bases and the J gene end by 6 bases; junction bases not matched to a gene: 7. The CDR3 reads CASSLWGQGGQPQHF. In DNA, the CDR3 is TGTGCCAGCAGCTTATGGGGGCAGGGGGGTCAGCCCCAGCATTTT.

The rearrangement links TRBV9 to TRBJ2-1, with D perhaps TRBD1 (6 bases). The germline CDR1 and CDR2 sequences are SGDLS and YYNGEE. CDR3 size: 15 residues. The V gene lost 0 bases and the J gene lost 6 bases, with 13 bases spanning the gap. The CDR3 DNA is TGTGCCAGCAGCGTAGTAGGGGGTGGTGCCAATGAGCAGTTCTTC. This codes for CASSVVGGGANEQFF. The full variable domain, completed using reference TRBV9 and TRBJ2-1, is DSGVTQTPKHLITATGQRVTLRCSPRSGDLSVYWYQQSLDQGLQFLIQYYNGEERAKGNILERFSAQQFPDLHSELNLSSLELGDSALYFCASSVVGGGANEQFFGPGTRLTVL.

J is TRBJ2-7 and V is TRBV19, with 8 positions matching TRBD2. V was clipped by 11 bases and J by 3 bases; unmatched bases: 24. The CDR3 runs to 18 residues. Germline assignment: CDR1 LNHDA and CDR2 SQIVND (reference sequence). CDR3 sequence reads: CACKTQVVRRGRSYEQYF. The CDR3, as DNA: TGTGCCTGTAAAACCCAGGTTGTCCGACGCGGGAGGAGCTACGAGCAGTACTTC.

V is TRBV9 and J is TRBJ2-7, with D maybe TRBD1 (6 bases). CDR1 is SGDLS and CDR2 is YYNGEE in the germline V gene. The length of the CDR3 is 14 residues. Trimming removed 0 bases at V and 6 bases at J, with 13 bases between. In nucleotides, the CDR3 is TGTGCCAGCAGCGTAGTCGGCAGGGGTGGCGAGCAGTACTTC. Amino acid sequence: CASSVVGRGGEQYF.

This clone was seen just once. The rearrangement links TRBV6-5 to TRBJ2-1; TRBD1 is a possible D gene (6 bases). Trimming removed 8 bases at V and 6 bases at J, with 20 bases between. The CDR3 spans 15 residues. Germline V gene lookup returns CDR1 MNHEY and CDR2 SVGAGI. The CDR3 loop reads CASGSSGQRANEQFF. The CDR3 nucleotides read TGTGCCAGCGGCTCCTCGGGACAAAGGGCCAATGAGCAGTTCTTC.

The chain uses TRBV27 and TRBJ2-1; 14 bases align to TRBD2. J was trimmed by 1 base and V by 10 bases; bases with no gene match: 12. CDR1 and CDR2 from the germline V gene are MNHEY and SMNVEV (reference sequence). This CDR3 is built from 18 residues. The CDR3 sequence is CATRVGLAGGASYNEQFF. DNA of the CDR3: TGTGCCACCAGGGTAGGACTAGCGGGAGGCGCTTCCTACAATGAGCAGTTCTTC.

The rearrangement joins TRBV28 to TRBJ1-4, with 10 bases matching TRBD1. The CDR3 consists of 19 residues. CDR1 is MDHEN, CDR2 SYDVKM, per germline. The junction had 7 bases not matched to a gene; V was cut back by 0 bases and J by 0 bases. CDR3 DNA sequence: TGTGCCAGCAGTTTATGGACAGGGGGCGCCCGGTCAACTAATGAAAAACTGTTTTTT. Protein sequence: CASSLWTGGARSTNEKLFF.